This T cell receptor (beta chain) came from a study of blood T cells in healthy people across ages. Whole-study results and caveats: Underestimates were what the diversity estimates from one million T cells were considered to be. In the absence of known donor CMV status, changes in expanded clonotypes were possibly confounded.

In this sample, this clonotype turned up a few times. Its target is unknown. CDR3 length: 14 residues. Germline V lookup: CDR1 LGHDT, CDR2 YNNKEL (reference sequence). The V segment lost 5 bases and the J segment 8 bases; nucleotides outside the gene matches: 9. Then a second PCR, running roughly 7 to 12 cycles, was carried out with a sample-barcoded 5' primer and a J-beta primer mix. From the 5' RACE reads, TCRdb called clonotypes with MiXCR, one entry per CDR3 protein. The data show approximately 940,000 distinct CDR3 sequences, 48% seen once. The chain employs TRBV3-1 and TRBJ2-1, with 7 bases that match TRBD1. The receptor's source is a man aged 30 to 39 in good health. The specimen was blood. CDR3 loop: CASSSYTGADEQFF. CDR3 sequence (DNA): TGTGCCAGCAGCAGCTATACAGGGGCGGATGAGCAGTTCTTC.